Below, 17 T cell receptor beta chains from the same sample are listed, as sequenced in a study of shared clonotypes between healthy human individuals. Profiling relied on immunoSEQ multiplex PCR, and the TCRdb table lists in-frame clones only, not all of them. The sample lists some 2,500,000 clones; approximately 90% were seen once. The sequenced sample consisted of naive CD4+ T cells from PBMCs. Subset defined: CD45RA+ positively selected. These receptor sequences come from a man aged 18 to 30 in good health. Some clones in this sample may be carry-over from other donors' samples.

The rearrangement uses TRBV7-3 and TRBJ2-3; D gene uncertain. The V and J ends lost 3 bases and 1 base respectively, with 11 bases between them. CDR1 SGHTA and CDR2 FQGTGA come from the germline V gene. There are 15 residues in the CDR3. In nucleotides, the CDR3 is TGTGCCAGCAGCTTTAGCACCATACGCACAGATACGCAGTATTTT. It yields the protein CASSFSTIRTDTQYF.

This clone has a single count. This chain links TRBV11-2 with TRBJ2-7; D is ambiguous. Germline V CDR1 and CDR2: SGHAT, FQNNGV. The CDR3 runs 12 residues. Trimming removed 5 bases at V and 4 bases at J, with 9 bases between. The CDR3 protein is CASSPRRYEQYF. The CDR3 coding sequence is TGTGCCAGCAGCCCCCGGCGGTACGAGCAGTACTTC.

The chain joins TRBV5-4 to TRBJ1-1, with D perhaps matching TRBD1 (5 bases). Germline CDR1 and CDR2: SGHNT and YYREEE (reference sequence). This CDR3 is built from 14 residues. V lost 4 bases to trimming and J lost 1 base, with 11 bases between them. The CDR3 sequence is CASSEMTANTEAFF. The CDR3 region has the DNA TGTGCCAGCAGCGAAATGACAGCGAACACTGAAGCTTTCTTT.

The V call is TRBV5-1, the J call TRBJ1-3; unclear D gene. The germline CDR1 and CDR2 sequences are SGHRS and YFSETQ. The germline V and J ends were trimmed by 0 bases and 3 bases, with 13 bases remaining between them. This CDR3 is built from 16 residues. The CDR3 coding sequence is TGCGCCAGCAGCTTGGGTCTAGGCGGTTATGGAAACACCATATATTTT. This encodes CASSLGLGGYGNTIYF.

This chain uses TRBV6-1 with TRBJ1-1; D is uncertain. V was trimmed by 4 bases and J by 0 bases, leaving 9 bases between them. The V gene's germline CDR1 is MNHNS and CDR2 SASEGT. The CDR3 runs to 14 residues. For the CDR3, the DNA is TGTGCCAGCAGTGTCAGAAACTTGAACACTGAAGCTTTCTTT. It is translated as CASSVRNLNTEAFF.

This chain uses TRBV11-2 with TRBJ1-4; D unresolved. The CDR3 is 14 amino acids. From germline, CDR1 is SGHAT and CDR2 FQNNGV. V was trimmed by 4 bases and J by 5 bases, leaving 11 bases between them. The CDR3 sequence: CASSWVGVNEKLFF. The CDR3 bases are TGTGCCAGCAGCTGGGTCGGGGTAAATGAAAAACTGTTTTTT.

The chain combines TRBV4-1 with TRBJ2-1, with 8 bases fitting TRBD2. J lost 9 bases, V lost 0 bases, and 13 bases had no gene match. This CDR3 spans 17 amino acids. In germline, CDR1 is MGHRA, CDR2 YSYEKL. CDR3 residues: CASSQEGTGRALFEQFF. CDR3 nucleotide sequence: TGCGCCAGCAGCCAAGAGGGGACCGGGAGGGCCTTGTTTGAGCAGTTCTTC.

This chain links TRBV9 with TRBJ2-2; unclear D gene. Germline assignment: CDR1 SGDLS and CDR2 YYNGEE. CDR3 size: 13 residues. Trimming removed 3 bases from V and 5 bases from J, with 8 bases in between. This CDR3 is CASSALGTGELFF. The CDR3 bases are TGTGCCAGCAGCGCCCTCGGAACCGGGGAGCTGTTTTTT.

The J gene is TRBJ1-3, the V gene TRBV5-6; no clear D. The V and J ends lost 0 bases and 2 bases respectively, with 9 bases between them. The CDR3 totals 15 residues. The germline CDR1 and CDR2 sequences are SGHDT and YYEEEE. The CDR3 protein is CASSLGLSTGNTIYF. The CDR3 DNA reads TGTGCCAGCAGCTTGGGATTGTCCACTGGAAACACCATATATTTT.

This chain links TRBV29-1 with TRBJ2-1; D is perhaps TRBD2 (6 bases). Deletions cut 0 bases from V and 7 bases from J, with 22 bases between. From germline, CDR1 is SQVTM and CDR2 ANQGSEA. The CDR3 totals 17 residues. The DNA for the CDR3 is TGCAGCGTTGAAGATCTCCGGATTCGGCGGGATGGGAATGAGCAGTTCTTC. Amino acid sequence: CSVEDLRIRRDGNEQFF.

The chain combines TRBV7-9 with TRBJ2-2; TRBD2 matches 9 bases. Germline-derived CDR1 and CDR2 are SEHNR and FQNEAQ (reference sequence). Trimming at V came to 5 bases and at J to 3 bases, leaving 1 base not matched to a gene. The CDR3 totals 14 residues. CDR3 nucleotides: TGTGCCAGCAGCCGACTAGCGGACACCGGGGAGCTGTTTTTT. Translation gives CASSRLADTGELFF.

The chain joins TRBV4-1 to TRBJ2-1; tentatively, D is TRBD2 (5 bases). The CDR3 has 16 amino acids. Trimming stripped 0 bases from V and 0 bases from J, with 9 bases between. Germline-derived CDR1 and CDR2 are MGHRA and YSYEKL. This CDR3 reads CASSQDLAGSYNEQFF. The CDR3, as DNA: TGCGCCAGCAGCCAAGATCTAGCAGGCTCCTACAATGAGCAGTTCTTC.

The V call is TRBV4-3, the J call TRBJ2-2; TRBD2 might be the D (6 bases). The CDR3 contains 17 residues. V was trimmed by 5 bases and J by 5 bases, leaving 21 bases between them. Germline assignment: CDR1 LGHNA and CDR2 YSLEER. CDR3 nucleotide sequence: TGCGCCAGCAGCTTAGAGCTAGCGCCCTTGGGGACCGGGGAGCTGTTTTTT. Protein product: CASSLELAPLGTGELFF.

The chain recombines TRBV28 with TRBJ1-2; TRBD1 matches 8 bases. The CDR3 contains 12 residues. Germline V gives CDR1 MDHEN, CDR2 SYDVKM. V was clipped by 7 bases and J by 8 bases; unmatched bases: 6. The CDR3 DNA reads TGTGCCAGCATTCGGGGACAGGAGGGCTACACCTTC. This translates into CASIRGQEGYTF.

The V call is TRBV6-1, the J call TRBJ2-7, with 8 bases identical to TRBD2. This CDR3 region has 14 residues. Germline CDR1 reads MNHNS; CDR2 reads SASEGT. After removal of 6 bases from V and 3 bases from J, the junction contained 7 bases not matched to a gene. The CDR3 sequence: CASRFGRAGYEQYF. The CDR3 coding sequence is TGTGCCAGCAGATTCGGGAGGGCGGGCTACGAGCAGTACTTC.

The V gene is TRBV5-4, the J gene TRBJ2-3; TRBD2 might be the D (5 bases). Germline CDR1 reads SGHNT; CDR2 reads YYREEE (reference sequence). This CDR3 has 14 residues. The V end was cut by 3 bases, the J end by 0 bases, with 8 bases between. CDR3 loop: CASSSDSSTDTQYF. CDR3 DNA: TGTGCCAGCAGCTCGGACTCTAGCACAGATACGCAGTATTTT.

A single count supports this clone. The gene calls are TRBV4-1 and TRBJ2-3; 8 bases agree with TRBD2. The germline V gene has CDR1 MGHRA and CDR2 YSYEKL. This CDR3 spans 19 amino acids. With 3 bases clipped from V and 3 bases from J, the junction kept 17 bases outside the gene matches. The CDR3 DNA sequence: TGCGCCAGCAGCCACCCCAGAACCCCCGGACTAGCTGAGACAGATACGCAGTATTTT. Protein sequence: CASSHPRTPGLAETDTQYF.